The 5 T cell receptor beta chains listed next were all sequenced from one sample in a study of long-term antiretroviral therapy in people with HIV (dated by TCRdb to between 2021 and 2022). Sequencing of the TRB variable region was done with the immunoSEQ hsTCRB v3.0 assay at survey level resolution. The table was pulled from immuneACCESS by TCRdb, which kept in-frame rearrangements only. Such tables lose some clones; where checked, under half of the loss comes from unresolved V genes, and the rest has no known cause. The sample includes about 24,000 clones, with over 80% observed a single time. The biggest ten clones account for roughly 15% of the sample. This specimen was unsorted PBMCs, taken roughly 4.5 years after starting antiretroviral therapy. These receptors originate from a man aged 30-40 years with HIV.

The genes are TRBV2 and TRBJ2-5; no clear D gene. With 7 bases removed from V and 2 bases from J, the gap between germline ends came to 8 bases. The CDR3 runs to 12 residues. Germline V lookup: CDR1 SNHLY, CDR2 FYNNEI. CDR3 sequence: CASNLGQETQYF. The CDR3 bases are TGTGCCAGCAATCTGGGACAAGAGACCCAGTACTTC.

V and J are TRBV30 and TRBJ2-7; 7 bases are a match to TRBD1. The V segment lost 2 bases and the J segment 0 bases; nucleotides outside the gene matches: 1. Per the germline V gene, CDR1 is GTSNPN and CDR2 is SVGIG (reference sequence). The CDR3 consists of 13 residues. Here the CDR3 DNA reads TGTGCCTGGAGTCGGGACAGCTCCTACGAGCAGTACTTC. This translates into CAWSRDSSYEQYF.

The rearrangement joins TRBV5-1 to TRBJ2-5, with D possibly matching TRBD1 (5 bases). CDR1 is SGHRS, CDR2 YFSETQ, per germline. The CDR3 is 15 amino acids. The germline V and J ends were trimmed by 1 base and 2 bases, with 12 bases remaining between them. CDR3 residues: CASSLNQQAQETQYF. The CDR3 DNA sequence: TGCGCCAGCAGCTTGAACCAACAGGCGCAAGAGACCCAGTACTTC.

The rearrangement uses TRBV28 and TRBJ2-1; possible D gene TRBD2, 5 bases. CDR1 and CDR2 (germline): MDHEN, SYDVKM. CDR3 length equals 14 residues. V was trimmed by 3 bases and J by 5 bases, leaving 11 bases between them. The DNA of the CDR3 is TGTGCCAGCAGTTTGCTGGACTTAAACAATGAGCAGTTCTTC. As protein: CASSLLDLNNEQFF.

The CDR3 sequence is CATASGTYNEQFF. Written as DNA, the CDR3 is TGTGCCACCGCTAGCGGGACCTACAATGAGCAGTTCTTC. This rearrangement joins TRBV28 to TRBJ2-1; 9 bases align to TRBD2. The CDR3 covers 13 residues. Germline CDR1 is MDHEN and CDR2 is SYDVKM. Trimming removed 10 bases from V and 2 bases from J; junction bases left unmatched: 3. Variable domain in full (rest from reference TRBV28 and TRBJ2-1): DVKVTQSSRYLVKRTGEKVFLECVQDMDHENMFWYRQDPGLGLRLIYFSYDVKMKEKGDIPEGYSVSREKKERFSLILESASTNQTSMYLCATASGTYNEQFFGPGTRLTVL.